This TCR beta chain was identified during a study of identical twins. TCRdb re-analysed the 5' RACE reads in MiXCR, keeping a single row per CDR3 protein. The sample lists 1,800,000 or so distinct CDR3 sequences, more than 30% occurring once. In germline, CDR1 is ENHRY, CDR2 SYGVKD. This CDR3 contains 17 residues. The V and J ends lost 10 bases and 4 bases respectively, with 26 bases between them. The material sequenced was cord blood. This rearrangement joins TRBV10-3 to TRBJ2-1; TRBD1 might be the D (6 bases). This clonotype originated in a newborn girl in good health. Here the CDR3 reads CATRAIGGRIIYNEQFF. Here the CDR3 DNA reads TGTGCCACCAGGGCGATTGGGGGCAGGATTATTTACAATGAGCAGTTCTTC.